A single T cell receptor beta chain is shown here with its context. Its matching antigen is unknown. This table comes from immunoSEQ multiplex PCR, and its TCRdb copy is limited to in-frame clones, with some not included. The profile shows around 150,000 clones, 92% of them singletons. The source of the sample is a study of T cell responses to AZD1222 COVID-19 vaccine. Study observations and caveats: White British people made up most donors, females outnumbered males, and clonal diversity was possibly underestimated. Across spike, vaccine-associated CD4 TCRs were found, dominant at 160-218 and 743-854. Nearly half of spike-specific TCRs reportedly go after variant regions that carry no mutations.

V shed 5 bases and J 7 bases; nucleotides not matched to a gene: 8. The CDR3 totals 14 residues. Germline V lookup: CDR1 LNHDA, CDR2 SQIVND (reference sequence). This TCR was sampled from an adult in good health. The source material was peripheral blood, sampled on day 0 of MenACWY control vaccination. The chain couples TRBV19 to TRBJ1-1; 9 nucleotides match TRBD1. The CDR3 spells CASSADRGWYEAFF. The DNA of the CDR3 is TGTGCCAGTAGTGCCGACAGGGGGTGGTATGAAGCTTTCTTT.